This T cell receptor (beta chain) is drawn from a study of monozygotic twins with inflammatory bowel disease. Findings and limits, study-wide: Since immunosuppressive treatments differed, patient repertoires may have gained added variability. The sharing of clonotypes with others was lower in IBD patients than in healthy twins, especially with disease activity.

The germline CDR1 and CDR2 sequences are SGHTA and FQGNSA. The CDR3 extends over 13 amino acids. Molecular identifiers with 6-nucleotide sample barcodes were added during cDNA synthesis via template switching. TCRdb re-called the 5' RACE reads; every CDR3 protein appears as one record, without DNA. This sample lists hundreds of thousands of distinct CDR3 sequences; its ten largest clones have roughly 5.2%. On this clonotype itself: Its antigen is unknown.

Sample: blood. The gene calls are TRBV7-2 and TRBJ1-6. This receptor was taken from a human donor with ulcerative colitis or Crohn's disease, or a healthy co-twin of an affected twin (not recorded which). The CDR3 loop reads CASSARPLWALHF.